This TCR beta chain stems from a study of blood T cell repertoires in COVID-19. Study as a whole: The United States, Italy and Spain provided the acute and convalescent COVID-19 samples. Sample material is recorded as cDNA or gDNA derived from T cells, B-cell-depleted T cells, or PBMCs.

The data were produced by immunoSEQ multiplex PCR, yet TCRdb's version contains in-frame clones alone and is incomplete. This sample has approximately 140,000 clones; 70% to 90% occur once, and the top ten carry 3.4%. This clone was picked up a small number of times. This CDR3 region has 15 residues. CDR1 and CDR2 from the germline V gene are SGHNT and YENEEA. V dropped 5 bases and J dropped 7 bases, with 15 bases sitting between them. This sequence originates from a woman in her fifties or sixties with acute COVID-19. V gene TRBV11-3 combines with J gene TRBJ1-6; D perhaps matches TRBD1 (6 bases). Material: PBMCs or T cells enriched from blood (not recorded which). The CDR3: CASSPTGQRNSPLHF. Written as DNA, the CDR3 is TGTGCCAGCAGCCCTACAGGGCAGAGGAATTCACCCCTCCACTTT.